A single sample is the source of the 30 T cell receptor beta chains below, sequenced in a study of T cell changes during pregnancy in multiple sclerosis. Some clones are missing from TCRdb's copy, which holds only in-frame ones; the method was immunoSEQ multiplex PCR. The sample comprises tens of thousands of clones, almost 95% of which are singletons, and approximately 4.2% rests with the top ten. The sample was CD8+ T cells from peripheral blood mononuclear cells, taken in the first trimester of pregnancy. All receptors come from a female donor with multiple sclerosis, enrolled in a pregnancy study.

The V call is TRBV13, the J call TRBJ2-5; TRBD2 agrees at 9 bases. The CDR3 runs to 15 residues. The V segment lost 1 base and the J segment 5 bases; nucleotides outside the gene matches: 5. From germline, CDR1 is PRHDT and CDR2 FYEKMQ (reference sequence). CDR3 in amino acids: CASSLVREGLETQYF. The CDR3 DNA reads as TGTGCCAGCAGCTTAGTGCGGGAGGGCCTTGAGACCCAGTACTTC.

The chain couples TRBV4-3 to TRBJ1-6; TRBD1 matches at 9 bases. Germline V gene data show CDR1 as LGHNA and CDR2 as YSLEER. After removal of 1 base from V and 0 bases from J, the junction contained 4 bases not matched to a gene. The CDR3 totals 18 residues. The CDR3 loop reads CASSQALTGGSYNSPLHF. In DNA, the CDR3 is TGCGCCAGCAGCCAAGCCCTGACAGGGGGCTCCTATAATTCACCCCTCCACTTT.

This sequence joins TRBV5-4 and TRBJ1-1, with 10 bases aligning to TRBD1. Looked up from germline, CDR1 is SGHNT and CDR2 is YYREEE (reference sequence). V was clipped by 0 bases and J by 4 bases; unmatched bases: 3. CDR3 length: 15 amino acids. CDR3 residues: CASSLGQGAGTEAFF. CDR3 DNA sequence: TGTGCCAGCAGCTTGGGACAGGGGGCGGGCACTGAAGCTTTCTTT.

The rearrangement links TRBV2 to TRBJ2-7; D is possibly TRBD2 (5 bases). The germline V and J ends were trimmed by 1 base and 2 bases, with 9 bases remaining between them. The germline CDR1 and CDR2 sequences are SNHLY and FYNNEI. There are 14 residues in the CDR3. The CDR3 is CASSEGLITYEQYF. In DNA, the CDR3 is TGTGCCAGCAGTGAAGGACTAATCACCTACGAGCAGTACTTC.

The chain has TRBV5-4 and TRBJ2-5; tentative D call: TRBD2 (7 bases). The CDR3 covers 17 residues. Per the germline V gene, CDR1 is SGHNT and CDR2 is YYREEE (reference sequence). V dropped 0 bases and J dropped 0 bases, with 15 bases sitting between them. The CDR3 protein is CASSLGGGGPYQETQYF. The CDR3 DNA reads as TGTGCCAGCAGCTTGGGGGGCGGGGGCCCCTACCAAGAGACCCAGTACTTC. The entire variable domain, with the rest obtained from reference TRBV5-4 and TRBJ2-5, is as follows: ETGVTQSPTHLIKTRGQQVTLRCSSQSGHNTVSWYQQALGQGPQFIFQYYREEENGRGNFPPRFSGLQFPNYSSELNVNALELDDSALYLCASSLGGGGPYQETQYFGPGTRLLVL.

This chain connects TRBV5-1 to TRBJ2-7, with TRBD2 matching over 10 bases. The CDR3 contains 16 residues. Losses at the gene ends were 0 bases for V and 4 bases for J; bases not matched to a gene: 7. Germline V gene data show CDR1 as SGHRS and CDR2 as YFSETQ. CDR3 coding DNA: TGCGCCAGCAGCTTGGGTCAAGGACTAGCGGTGTACGAGCAGTACTTC. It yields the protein CASSLGQGLAVYEQYF.

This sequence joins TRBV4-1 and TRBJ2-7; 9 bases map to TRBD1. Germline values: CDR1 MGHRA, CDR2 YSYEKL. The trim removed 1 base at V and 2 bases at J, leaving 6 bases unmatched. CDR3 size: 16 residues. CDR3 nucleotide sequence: TGCGCCAGCAGCCAAGGGGGGGACAGGGTGACCTACGAGCAGTACTTC. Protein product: CASSQGGDRVTYEQYF.

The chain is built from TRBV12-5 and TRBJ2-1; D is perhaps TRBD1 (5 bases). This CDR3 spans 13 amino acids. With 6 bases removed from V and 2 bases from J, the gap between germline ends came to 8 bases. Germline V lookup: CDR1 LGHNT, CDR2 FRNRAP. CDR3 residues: CASGSGTYNEQFF. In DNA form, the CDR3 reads TGTGCTAGTGGCTCAGGGACCTACAATGAGCAGTTCTTC.

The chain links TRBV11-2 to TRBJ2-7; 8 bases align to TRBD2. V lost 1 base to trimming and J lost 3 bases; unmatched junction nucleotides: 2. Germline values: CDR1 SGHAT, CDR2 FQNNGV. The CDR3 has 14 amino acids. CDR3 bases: TGTGCCAGCAGCTTAGGCGGGGGGCGCTACGAGCAGTACTTC. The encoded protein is CASSLGGGRYEQYF.

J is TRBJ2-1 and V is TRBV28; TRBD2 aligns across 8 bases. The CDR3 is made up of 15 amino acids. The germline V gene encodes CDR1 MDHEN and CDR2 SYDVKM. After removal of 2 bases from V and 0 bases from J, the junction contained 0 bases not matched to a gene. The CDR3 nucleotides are TGTGCCAGCAGTTTAAGCGGGAGCTCCTACAATGAGCAGTTCTTC. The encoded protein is CASSLSGSSYNEQFF.

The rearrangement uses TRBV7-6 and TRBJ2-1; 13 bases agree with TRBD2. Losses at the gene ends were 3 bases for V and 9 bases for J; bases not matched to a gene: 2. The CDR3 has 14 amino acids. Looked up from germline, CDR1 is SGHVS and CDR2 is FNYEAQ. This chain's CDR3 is CASSFTSGRAEQFF. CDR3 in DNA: TGTGCCAGCAGCTTTACTAGCGGGAGGGCTGAGCAGTTCTTC.

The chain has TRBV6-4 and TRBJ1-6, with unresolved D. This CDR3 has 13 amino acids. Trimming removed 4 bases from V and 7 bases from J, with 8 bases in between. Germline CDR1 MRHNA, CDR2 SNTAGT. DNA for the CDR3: TGTGCCAGCAGTGGGAGCCCAAATTCACCCCTCCACTTT. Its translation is CASSGSPNSPLHF.

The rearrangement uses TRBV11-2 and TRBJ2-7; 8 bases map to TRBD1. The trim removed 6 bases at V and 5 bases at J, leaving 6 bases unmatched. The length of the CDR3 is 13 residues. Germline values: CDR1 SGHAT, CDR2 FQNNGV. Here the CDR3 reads CASRDREVDEQYF. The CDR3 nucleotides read TGTGCCAGCAGGGACAGGGAGGTGGACGAGCAGTACTTC.

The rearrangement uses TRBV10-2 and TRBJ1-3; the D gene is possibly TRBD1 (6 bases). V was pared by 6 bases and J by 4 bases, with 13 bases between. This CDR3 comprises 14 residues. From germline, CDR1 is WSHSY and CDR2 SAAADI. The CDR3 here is CASSHRETGNTIYF. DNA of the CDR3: TGCGCCAGCAGCCACAGGGAGACGGGAAACACCATATATTTT.

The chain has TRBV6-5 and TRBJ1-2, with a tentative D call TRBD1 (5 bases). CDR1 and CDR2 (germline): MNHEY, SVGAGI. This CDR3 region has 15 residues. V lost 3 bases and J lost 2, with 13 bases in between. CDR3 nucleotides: TGTGCCAGCAGTTATTGGGATCAGGGCAACTATGGCTACACCTTC. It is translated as CASSYWDQGNYGYTF.

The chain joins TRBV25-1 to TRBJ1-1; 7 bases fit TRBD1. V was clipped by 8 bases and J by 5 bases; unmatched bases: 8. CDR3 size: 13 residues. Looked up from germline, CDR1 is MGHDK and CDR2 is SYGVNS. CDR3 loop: CASRTGERTEAFF. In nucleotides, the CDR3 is TGTGCCAGCCGTACAGGGGAACGGACTGAAGCTTTCTTT.

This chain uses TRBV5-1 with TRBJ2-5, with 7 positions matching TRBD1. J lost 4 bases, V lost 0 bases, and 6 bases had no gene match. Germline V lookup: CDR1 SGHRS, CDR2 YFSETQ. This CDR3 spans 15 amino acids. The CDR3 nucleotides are TGCGCCAGCAGCTTGGCGACAGGGTCTCGAGAGACCCAGTACTTC. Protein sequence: CASSLATGSRETQYF.

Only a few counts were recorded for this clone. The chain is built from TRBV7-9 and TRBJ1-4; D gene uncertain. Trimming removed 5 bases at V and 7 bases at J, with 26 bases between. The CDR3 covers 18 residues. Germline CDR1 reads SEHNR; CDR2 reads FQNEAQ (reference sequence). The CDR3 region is CASSPSHPIRVVGEKLFF. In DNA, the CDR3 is TGTGCCAGCAGCCCTTCCCACCCTATACGGGTCGTAGGTGAAAAACTGTTTTTT.

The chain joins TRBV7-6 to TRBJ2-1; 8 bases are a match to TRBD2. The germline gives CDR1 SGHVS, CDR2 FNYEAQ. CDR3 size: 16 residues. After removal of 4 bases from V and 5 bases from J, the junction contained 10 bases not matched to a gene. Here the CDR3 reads CASSSLGGAYHNEQFF. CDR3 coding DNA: TGTGCCAGCAGCTCGCTCGGGGGGGCGTATCACAATGAGCAGTTCTTC.

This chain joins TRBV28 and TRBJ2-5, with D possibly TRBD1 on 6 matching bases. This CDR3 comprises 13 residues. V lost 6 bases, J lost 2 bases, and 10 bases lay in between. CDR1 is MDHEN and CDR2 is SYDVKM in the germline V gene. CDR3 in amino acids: CASSLGQQETQYF. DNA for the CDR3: TGTGCCAGCAGCCTTGGACAGCAAGAGACCCAGTACTTC.

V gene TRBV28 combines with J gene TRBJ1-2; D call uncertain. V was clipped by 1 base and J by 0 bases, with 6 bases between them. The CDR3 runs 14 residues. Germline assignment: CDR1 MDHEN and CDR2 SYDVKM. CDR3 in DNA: TGTGCCAGCAGTTTATCTACGGCTAACTATGGCTACACCTTC. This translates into CASSLSTANYGYTF.

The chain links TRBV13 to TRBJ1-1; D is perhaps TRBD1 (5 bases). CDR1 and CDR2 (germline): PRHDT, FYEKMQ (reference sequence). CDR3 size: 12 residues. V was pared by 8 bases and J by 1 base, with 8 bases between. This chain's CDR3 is CASSQENTEAFF. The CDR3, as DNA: TGTGCCAGCTCACAGGAGAACACTGAAGCTTTCTTT.

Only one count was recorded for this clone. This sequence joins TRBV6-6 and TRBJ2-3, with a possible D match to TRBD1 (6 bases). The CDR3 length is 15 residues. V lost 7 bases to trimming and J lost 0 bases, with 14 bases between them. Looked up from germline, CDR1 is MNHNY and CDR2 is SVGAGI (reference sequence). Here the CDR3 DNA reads TGTGCCAGCACACAACAGGGCGGGAGCACAGATACGCAGTATTTT. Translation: CASTQQGGSTDTQYF.

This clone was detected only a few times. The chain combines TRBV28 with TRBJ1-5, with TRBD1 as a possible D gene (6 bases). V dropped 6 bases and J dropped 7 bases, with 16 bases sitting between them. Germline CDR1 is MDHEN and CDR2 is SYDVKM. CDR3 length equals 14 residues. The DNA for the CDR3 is TGTGCCAGCAGCCCCCAAGGGGGAGGGCAGCCCCAGCATTTT. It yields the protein CASSPQGGGQPQHF.

The DNA of the CDR3 is TGCAGCGTAGGGACAGGGGCCAACGTCCTGACTTTC. Protein sequence: CSVGTGANVLTF. The chain combines TRBV29-1 with TRBJ2-6, with a weak D call TRBD1 (6 bases). V lost 6 bases and J lost 4, with 7 bases in between. The CDR3 sequence is 12 residues long. Germline V CDR1 and CDR2: SQVTM, ANQGSEA.

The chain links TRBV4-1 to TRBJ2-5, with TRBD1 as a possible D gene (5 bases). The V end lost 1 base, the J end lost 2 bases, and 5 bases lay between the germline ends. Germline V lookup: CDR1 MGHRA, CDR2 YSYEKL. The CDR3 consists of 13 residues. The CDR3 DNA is TGCGCCAGCAGCCAAGGACAGCAAGAGACCCAGTACTTC. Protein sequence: CASSQGQQETQYF.

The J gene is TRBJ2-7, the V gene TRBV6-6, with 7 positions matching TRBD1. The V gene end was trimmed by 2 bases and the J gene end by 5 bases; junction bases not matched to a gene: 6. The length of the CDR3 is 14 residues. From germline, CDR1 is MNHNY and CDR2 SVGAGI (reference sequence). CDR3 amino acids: CASSYNDRAHEQYF. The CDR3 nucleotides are TGTGCCAGCAGTTACAACGACAGGGCCCACGAGCAGTACTTC.

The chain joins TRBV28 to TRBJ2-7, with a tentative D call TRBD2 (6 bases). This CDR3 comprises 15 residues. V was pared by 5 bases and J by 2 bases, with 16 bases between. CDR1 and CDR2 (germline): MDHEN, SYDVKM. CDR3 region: CASSTTRDAAYEQYF. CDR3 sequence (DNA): TGTGCCAGCAGTACGACGCGGGATGCGGCCTACGAGCAGTACTTC.

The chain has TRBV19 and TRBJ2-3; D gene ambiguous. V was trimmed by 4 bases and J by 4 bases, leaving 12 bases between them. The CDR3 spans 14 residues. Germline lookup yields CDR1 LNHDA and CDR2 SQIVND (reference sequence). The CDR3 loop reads CASSTSLIADTQYF. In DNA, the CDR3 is TGTGCCAGTAGTACGTCCCTTATCGCAGATACGCAGTATTTT.

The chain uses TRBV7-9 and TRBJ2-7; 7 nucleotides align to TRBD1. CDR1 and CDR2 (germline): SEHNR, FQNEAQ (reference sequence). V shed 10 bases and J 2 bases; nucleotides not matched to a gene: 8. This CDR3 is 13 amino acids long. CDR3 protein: CATSTGLTYEQYF. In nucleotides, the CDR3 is TGTGCCACCTCGACAGGGCTCACCTACGAGCAGTACTTC.